The 3 T cell receptor beta chains in this list originate from one sample, sequenced in a study of T-cell reconstitution after alpha-beta-depleted transplantation in children. Preparation of the TCRbeta library used unique molecular identifiers. TCRdb itself ran the PCR reads through MiXCR, one entry per CDR3 protein. The sample lists fewer than 350,000 distinct CDR3 sequences, around 10% seen once, with 23% in the top ten. The sample in question was peripheral blood, obtained 180 days after TCRalphabeta/CD19-depleted stem cell transplant. These receptors all come from a male patient aged 2-15 years who had a stem cell transplant for chronic granulomatous disease, so the T cells may come from the graft donor.

The chain uses TRBV12-3 or TRBV12-4 and TRBJ2-3; D not certain. The length of the CDR3 is 16 residues. V was clipped by 2 bases and J by 0 bases, with 12 bases between them. CDR3 protein: CASSLRHSLSTDTQYF. The DNA of the CDR3 is TGTGCCAGCAGTTTAAGACACAGTCTCAGCACAGATACGCAGTATTTT.

This clonotype occurred many times. The V and J genes are TRBV12-3 or TRBV12-4 and TRBJ2-1, with 8 bases matching TRBD1. The V gene end was trimmed by 3 bases and the J gene end by 4 bases; junction bases not matched to a gene: 8. This CDR3 spans 16 amino acids. As DNA, the CDR3 is TGTGCCAGCAGTTTTCGGACAGGGAAGGGGTACAATGAGCAGTTCTTC. Translated, it gives CASSFRTGKGYNEQFF.

This clonotype appeared many times. The chain recombines TRBV6-2 or TRBV6-3 with TRBJ1-5; the D is unclear. Trimming removed 2 bases at V and 0 bases at J, with 14 bases between. The germline V gene encodes CDR1 MNHEY and CDR2 SVGEGT. This CDR3 has 17 amino acids. The CDR3 sequence: CASSYPSSSYSNQPQHF. The CDR3 DNA reads as TGTGCCAGCAGTTACCCCTCCAGTAGTTATAGCAATCAGCCCCAGCATTTT.